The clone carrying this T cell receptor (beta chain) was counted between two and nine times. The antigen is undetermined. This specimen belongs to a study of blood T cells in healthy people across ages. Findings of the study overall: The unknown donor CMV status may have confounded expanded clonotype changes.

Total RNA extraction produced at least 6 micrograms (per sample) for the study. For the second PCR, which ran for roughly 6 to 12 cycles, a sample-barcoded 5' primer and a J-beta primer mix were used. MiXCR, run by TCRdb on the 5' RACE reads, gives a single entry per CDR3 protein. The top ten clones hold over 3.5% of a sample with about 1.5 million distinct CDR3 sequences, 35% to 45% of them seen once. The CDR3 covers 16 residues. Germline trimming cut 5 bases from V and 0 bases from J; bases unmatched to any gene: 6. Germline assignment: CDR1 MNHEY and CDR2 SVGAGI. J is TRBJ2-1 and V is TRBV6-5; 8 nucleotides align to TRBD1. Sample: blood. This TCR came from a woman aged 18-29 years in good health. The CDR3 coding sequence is TGTGCCAGCAGTCCCGTAGGACAGGGCTCCTACAATGAGCAGTTCTTC. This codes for CASSPVGQGSYNEQFF.